The 7 T cell receptor beta chains below all came from one sample that was sequenced in a study of blood T cell repertoires in COVID-19. Produced via immunoSEQ multiplex PCR; TCRdb's table is partial and in-frame only. The data contain approximately 300,000 clones, 80% to 85% of them seen just once; the ten biggest clones take up 15% to 19%. Sequencing used peripheral blood. These TCRs come from a person between 65 and 79 years old with COVID-19, enrolled during active disease.

The chain combines TRBV7-2 with TRBJ2-7, with a weak D call TRBD2 (6 bases). The CDR3 has 14 amino acids. Per the germline V gene, CDR1 is SGHTA and CDR2 is FQGNSA. Deletions cut 5 bases from V and 7 bases from J, with 18 bases between. The CDR3 DNA is TGTGCCAGCAGCCAGGGTTGGGGGGTACAGGAGCAGTACTTC. It is translated as CASSQGWGVQEQYF.

The chain combines TRBV18 with TRBJ2-2; D is unresolved. Trimming cost V 3 bases and J 4 bases, with 6 bases left between them. Germline V gene lookup returns CDR1 KGHSH and CDR2 LQKENI. This CDR3 has 13 amino acids. The CDR3: CASSPRFTGELFF. The DNA for the CDR3 is TGTGCCAGCTCACCTAGATTCACCGGGGAGCTGTTTTTT.

This chain links TRBV2 with TRBJ2-3; 7 bases agree with TRBD1. In germline, CDR1 is SNHLY, CDR2 FYNNEI. J lost 3 bases, V lost 8 bases, and 5 bases had no gene match. The CDR3 sequence is 13 residues long. CDR3: CASRQGWTDTQYF. The DNA for the CDR3 is TGTGCCAGCCGACAGGGTTGGACAGATACGCAGTATTTT.

The gene calls are TRBV2 and TRBJ2-3; D remains unclear. This CDR3 region has 14 residues. V lost 4 bases and J 1 base, leaving 9 bases between the germline ends. Germline V CDR1 and CDR2: SNHLY, FYNNEI. Written as DNA, the CDR3 is TGTGCCAGCAGTGTCGTTGTAGGCACAGATACGCAGTATTTT. Amino acid sequence: CASSVVVGTDTQYF. Full variable domain (rest looked up from reference TRBV2 and TRBJ2-3): EPEVTQTPSHQVTQMGQEVILRCVPISNHLYFYWYRQILGQKVEFLVSFYNNEISEKSEIFDDQFSVERPDGSNFTLKIRSTKLEDSAMYFCASSVVVGTDTQYFGPGTRLTVL.

J is TRBJ1-1 and V is TRBV7-9; 7 nucleotides align to TRBD1. Germline V gene data show CDR1 as SEHNR and CDR2 as FQNEAQ (reference sequence). The CDR3 is 17 amino acids. Trimming at V came to 5 bases and at J to 5 bases, leaving 17 bases not matched to a gene. The CDR3 region is CASSIFRTGGQGTEAFF. CDR3 nucleotide sequence: TGTGCCAGCAGCATCTTTCGGACAGGTGGACAAGGGACTGAAGCTTTCTTT. The variable domain in full, completed from reference TRBV7-9 and TRBJ1-1, reads DTGVSQNPRHKITKRGQNVTFRCDPISEHNRLYWYRQTLGQGPEFLTYFQNEAQLEKSRLLSDRFSAERPKGSFSTLEIQRTEQGDSAMYLCASSIFRTGGQGTEAFFGQGTRLTVV.

This sequence joins TRBV9 and TRBJ1-1, with 9 bases matching TRBD1. The ends lost 0 bases at V and 5 bases at J; junction bases unmatched: 5. This CDR3 region has 15 residues. The germline V gene encodes CDR1 SGDLS and CDR2 YYNGEE. The CDR3 spells CASSVAGTGRTEAFF. The CDR3 bases are TGTGCCAGCAGCGTAGCCGGGACAGGGAGGACTGAAGCTTTCTTT.

This chain links TRBV4-3 with TRBJ2-5; possibly TRBD1 for D (6 bases). The CDR3 runs 15 residues. Germline values: CDR1 LGHNA, CDR2 YSLEER. Trimming took 0 bases from V and 5 from J, leaving 13 bases between them. CDR3 in amino acids: CASSQDRGWGETQYF. For the CDR3, the DNA is TGCGCCAGCAGCCAAGATAGGGGGTGGGGGGAGACCCAGTACTTC.